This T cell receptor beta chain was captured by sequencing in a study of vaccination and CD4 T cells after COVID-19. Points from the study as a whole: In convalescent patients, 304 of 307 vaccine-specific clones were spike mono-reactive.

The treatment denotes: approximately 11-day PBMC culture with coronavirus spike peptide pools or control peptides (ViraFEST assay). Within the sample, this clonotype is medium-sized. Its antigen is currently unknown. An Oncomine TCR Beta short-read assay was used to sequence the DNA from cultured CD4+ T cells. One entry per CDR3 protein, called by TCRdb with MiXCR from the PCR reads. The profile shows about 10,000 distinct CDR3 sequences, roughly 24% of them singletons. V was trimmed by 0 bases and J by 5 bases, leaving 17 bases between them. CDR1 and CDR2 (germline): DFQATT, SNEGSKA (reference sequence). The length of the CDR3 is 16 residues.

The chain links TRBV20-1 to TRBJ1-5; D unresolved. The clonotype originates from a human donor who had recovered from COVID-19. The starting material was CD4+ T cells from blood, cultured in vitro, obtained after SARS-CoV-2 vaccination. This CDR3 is CSARDLGQSSYQPQHF. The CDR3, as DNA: TGCAGTGCTAGAGATCTCGGGCAGTCGAGCTATCAGCCCCAGCATTTT.